This section outlines one T cell receptor (beta chain) sequence together with its context. The data are from a study of blood T cell repertoires in COVID-19. The wider study: PBMCs, B-cell-depleted T cells, or T cells provided the cDNA or gDNA that made up the material.

The CDR3 spans 17 residues. Losses at the gene ends were 3 bases for V and 7 bases for J; bases not matched to a gene: 17. The germline V gene encodes CDR1 MGHRA and CDR2 YSYEKL. Only in-frame clones appear in the TCRdb table, and some are missing; sequencing was by immunoSEQ multiplex PCR. The sample includes around 200,000 clones, 87% of them seen just once. The origin of this receptor is a man in his forties with active or convalescent COVID-19. Sequencing input: peripheral blood. The V and J genes are TRBV4-1 and TRBJ2-7; 8 bases match TRBD2. This CDR3 is CASSQGMRAGGFGEQYF. The CDR3 DNA reads TGCGCCAGCAGCCAGGGTATGCGGGCGGGGGGTTTTGGGGAGCAGTACTTC.